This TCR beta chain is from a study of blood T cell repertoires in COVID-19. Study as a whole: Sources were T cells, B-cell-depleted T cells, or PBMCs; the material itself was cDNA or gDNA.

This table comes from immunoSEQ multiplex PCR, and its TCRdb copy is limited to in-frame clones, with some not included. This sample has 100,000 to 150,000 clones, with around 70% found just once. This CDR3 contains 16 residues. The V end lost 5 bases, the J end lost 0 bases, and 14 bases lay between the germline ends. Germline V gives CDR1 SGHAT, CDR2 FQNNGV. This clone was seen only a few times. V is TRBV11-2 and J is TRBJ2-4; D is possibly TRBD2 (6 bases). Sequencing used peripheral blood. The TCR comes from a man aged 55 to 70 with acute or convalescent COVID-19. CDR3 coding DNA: TGTGCCAGCAGCCTGACTAGTAACTTAGCCAAAAACATTCAGTACTTC. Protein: CASSLTSNLAKNIQYF.